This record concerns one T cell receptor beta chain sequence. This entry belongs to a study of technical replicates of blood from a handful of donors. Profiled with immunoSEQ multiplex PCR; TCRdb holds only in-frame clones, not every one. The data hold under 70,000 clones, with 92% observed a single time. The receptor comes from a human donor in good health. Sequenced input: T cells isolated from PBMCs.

CDR3 nucleotide sequence: TGTGCCAGCAGCTTTGCGGGACTAGCGGAAGAGACCCAGTACTTC. This gives the protein CASSFAGLAEETQYF. The chain recombines TRBV7-7 with TRBJ2-5, with 11 bases lining up with TRBD2. The V and J ends lost 3 bases and 3 bases, in that order; junction bases with no gene match: 3. The CDR3 has 15 amino acids. The germline V gene has CDR1 SSHAT and CDR2 FNYEAQ (reference sequence).